This T cell receptor (beta chain) derives from a study of OX40 agonist ivuxolimab in advanced cancers. Patients were ineligible given autoimmune disease history or systemic immunosuppression. CDR3 size: 15 residues. V gave up 6 bases and J gave up 1 base; unmatched junction bases: 9. Germline CDR1 is MNHEY and CDR2 is SVGAGI. Turning to this clone: No antigen is known for it.

Profiled with immunoSEQ multiplex PCR; TCRdb holds only in-frame clones, not every one. Of about 80,000 clones listed, approximately 85% were seen once; the top ten hold 2% to 2.5%. Study-wide findings and caveats: Dosing at 0.1 to 3.0 mg/kg was accompanied by clonal expansion of CD4+ and CD8+ blood T cells by week 6. The 0.1-3.0 mg/kg partial responders had among the lowest clonal expansion.

Source: CD4+ or CD8+ T cells sorted from blood, taken in a trial of the OX40 agonist ivuxolimab. This chain uses TRBV6-5 with TRBJ2-7; 7 positions agree with TRBD2. This receptor was obtained from an adult with an advanced solid tumor such as melanoma, head and neck, liver or kidney cancer. The CDR3 spells CASRPSGVGSYEQYF. The CDR3 bases are TGTGCCAGCAGACCCAGCGGGGTCGGATCCTACGAGCAGTACTTC.